This TCR beta chain came from a study of identical twins. The germline V gene has CDR1 KGHSH and CDR2 LQKENI. V was pared by 6 bases and J by 0 bases, with 15 bases between. The CDR3 extends over 15 amino acids. TCRdb passed the 5' RACE reads through MiXCR, listing each CDR3 protein once. In the table there are 550,000 to 700,000 distinct CDR3 sequences, roughly 9.9% of which are singletons. The same data also went into a second study, on yellow fever vaccine responses in identical twins.

The TCR was taken from a woman aged 18-29 years in good health. The rearrangement joins TRBV18 to TRBJ2-7; D is unresolved. The material sequenced was PBMCs. In DNA form, the CDR3 reads TGTGCCAGCTCGCCCCTCGCCCCCAGCTCCTACGAGCAGTACTTC. Translation: CASSPLAPSSYEQYF.